A selection of T cell receptor beta chains follows, all from one sample in a study of OX40 agonist ivuxolimab in advanced cancers. Profiling relied on immunoSEQ multiplex PCR, and the TCRdb table lists in-frame clones only, not all of them. The sample carries roughly 81,000 clones, approximately 85% recorded once. The sample here was CD4+ or CD8+ T cells sorted from blood, taken in a trial of the OX40 agonist ivuxolimab. The receptors derive from an adult with an advanced solid tumor such as melanoma, head and neck, liver or kidney cancer. Both conserved end residues are part of each CDR3. The D gene is left open where the match is weak. Only some rows state a clone size, as once, few, many or a class for expanded clones.

DNA | CDR3 | J | D | size | V
TGTGCCAGCAGTAGTCTAGCGGGGGGAGACAATGAGCAGTTCTTC | CASSSLAGGDNEQFF | TRBJ2-1 | TRBD2 | NA | TRBV6-5
TGTGCCAGTAGTCCACCCAGGGTCTCAACTAATGAAAAACTGTTTTTT | CASSPPRVSTNEKLFF | TRBJ1-4 | NA | NA | TRBV19
TGTGCCAGCAGCGTAGAGGGGGCGAGGTATGGCTACACCTTC | CASSVEGARYGYTF | TRBJ1-2 | TRBD1 | few | TRBV9
TGTGCCATCAGTGAGTCTCCGGGACAGGGGGTCAATGAGCAGTTCTTC | CAISESPGQGVNEQFF | TRBJ2-1 | TRBD1 | NA | TRBV10-3
TGTGCCAGCAGAGGTTGTGGGGCCAACGTCCTGACTTTC | CASRGCGANVLTF | TRBJ2-6 | NA | NA | TRBV21-1
TGTGCCAGCACCAGCGGAACACCCTACAATGAGCAGTTCTTC | CASTSGTPYNEQFF | TRBJ2-1 | NA | NA | TRBV7-2
TGCGCCAGCAGCTTACCCCCACAGGGGAGAATGGAGACCCAGTACTTC | CASSLPPQGRMETQYF | TRBJ2-5 | TRBD1 | few | TRBV5-1
TGTGCCAGCAGCTTAGACTCCCGCGTCTCCTACGAGCAGTACTTC | CASSLDSRVSYEQYF | TRBJ2-7 | NA | NA | TRBV7-9
TGTGCCAGTAAAAGGGGATCCACAGGACTTAATGAAAAACTGTTTTTT | CASKRGSTGLNEKLFF | TRBJ1-4 | NA | NA | TRBV19
TGTGCCAGCAGCCCGGGGGGGGGCAGCACAGATACGCAGTATTTT | CASSPGGGSTDTQYF | TRBJ2-3 | TRBD2 | NA | TRBV7-6
TGTGCCAGCAGTGGGGTGGGATTGGACAAAAACATTCAGTACTTC | CASSGVGLDKNIQYF | TRBJ2-4 | NA | NA | TRBV2
TGTGCCTGGAGTGTACCAGGGGGATGGGGGGCCGCTTTCTTT | CAWSVPGGWGAAFF | TRBJ1-1 | TRBD1 | NA | TRBV30
TGTGCCAGCAGTTATAATGGGGCTAACACTGAAGCTTTCTTT | CASSYNGANTEAFF | TRBJ1-1 | NA | NA | TRBV7-9
TGTGCCAGTAGTGGGACAGGGATGAACGACTACACCTTC | CASSGTGMNDYTF | TRBJ1-2 | TRBD1 | NA | TRBV19
TGTGCCAGCAGCTTTGGGACAGCGACCGGGGAGCTGTTTTTT | CASSFGTATGELFF | TRBJ2-2 | TRBD1 | NA | TRBV5-5
TGCGCCAGCAGCTTGGGACAGCGGCGGGGGGGCACAGATACGCAGTATTTT | CASSLGQRRGGTDTQYF | TRBJ2-3 | TRBD2 | NA | TRBV5-1
TGCGCCAGCAGGGGCCACCACTACGAGCAGTACTTC | CASRGHHYEQYF | TRBJ2-7 | NA | NA | TRBV5-1
TGTGCCAGCTCACCGAGCGGGGTAGGCAGAGGTCAGCCCCAGCATTTT | CASSPSGVGRGQPQHF | TRBJ1-5 | NA | NA | TRBV18
TGTGCCAGCAGCTACCTAATTAGCGGTTCCTACAATGAGCAGTTCTTC | CASSYLISGSYNEQFF | TRBJ2-1 | NA | NA | TRBV7-9
TGTGCCAGCAGCTTAAGACGGGCCGGGAGCGGAGCTTTCTTT | CASSLRRAGSGAFF | TRBJ1-1 | NA | NA | TRBV5-4
TGCGCCAGCAGCTTTGACTCCACCCAAGAGACCCAGTACTTC | CASSFDSTQETQYF | TRBJ2-5 | NA | NA | TRBV5-1
TGTGCCAGTCGCCGGAGGAGGCAAGACACTGAAGCTTTCTTT | CASRRRRQDTEAFF | TRBJ1-1 | NA | NA | TRBV19